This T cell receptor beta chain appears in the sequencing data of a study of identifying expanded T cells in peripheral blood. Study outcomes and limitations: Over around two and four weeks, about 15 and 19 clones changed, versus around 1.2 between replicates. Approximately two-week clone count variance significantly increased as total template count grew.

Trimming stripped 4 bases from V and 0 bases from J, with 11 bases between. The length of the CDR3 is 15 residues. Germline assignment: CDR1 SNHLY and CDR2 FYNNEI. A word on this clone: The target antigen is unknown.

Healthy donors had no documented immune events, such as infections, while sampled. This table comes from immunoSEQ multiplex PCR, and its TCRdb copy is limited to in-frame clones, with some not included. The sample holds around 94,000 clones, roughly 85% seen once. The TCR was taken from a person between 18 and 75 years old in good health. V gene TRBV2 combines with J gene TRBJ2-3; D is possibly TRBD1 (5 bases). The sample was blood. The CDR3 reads CASSVGPPSTDTQYF. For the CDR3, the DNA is TGTGCCAGCAGTGTGGGGCCACCGAGCACAGATACGCAGTATTTT.